Sequencing of this TCR beta chain was carried out in a study of T cell repertoires in cytomegalovirus infection. Study context: HLA-C-restricted CMV epitopes, recently identified, and well-studied HLA-B-restricted ones were used by the study. Public TCR beta signatures indicated both CMV infection and matching HLA type. Study results and caveats: Accumulated public TCR beta family frequency recognized individuals carrying CMV together with the relevant HLA.

Germline loops: CDR1 ENHRY, CDR2 SYGVKD. Trimming removed 11 bases at V and 0 bases at J, with 13 bases between. CDR3 length equals 14 residues. TCRdb reprocessed the reads with MiXCR, giving one entry per CDR3 protein. The table records some 320,000 distinct CDR3 sequences, 29% of them present only once. This clonotype was detected once. Antigen specificity is unknown. The sample was cultured PBMCs, taken from culture after CMV antigen stimulation. This chain connects TRBV10-3 to TRBJ2-2; possibly TRBD1 for D (6 bases). This clonotype was sampled from a human donor in good health (CMV status not recorded). Some clones in this sample may be carry-over from other donors' samples. Here the CDR3 reads CAVGAQANTGELFF. CDR3 bases: TGTGCCGTGGGGGCACAGGCGAACACCGGGGAGCTGTTTTTT.